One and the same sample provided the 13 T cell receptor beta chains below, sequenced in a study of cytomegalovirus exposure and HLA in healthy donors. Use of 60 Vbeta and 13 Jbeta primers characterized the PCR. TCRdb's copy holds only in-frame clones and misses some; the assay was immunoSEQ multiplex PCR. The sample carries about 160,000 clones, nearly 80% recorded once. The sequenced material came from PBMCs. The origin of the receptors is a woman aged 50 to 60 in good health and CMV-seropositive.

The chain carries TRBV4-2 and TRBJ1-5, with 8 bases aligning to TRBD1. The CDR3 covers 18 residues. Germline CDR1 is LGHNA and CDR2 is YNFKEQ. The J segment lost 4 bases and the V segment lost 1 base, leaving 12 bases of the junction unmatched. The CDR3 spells CASSQGQGAGGINQPQHF. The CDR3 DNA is TGTGCCAGCAGCCAAGGTCAGGGGGCTGGGGGAATTAATCAGCCCCAGCATTTT.

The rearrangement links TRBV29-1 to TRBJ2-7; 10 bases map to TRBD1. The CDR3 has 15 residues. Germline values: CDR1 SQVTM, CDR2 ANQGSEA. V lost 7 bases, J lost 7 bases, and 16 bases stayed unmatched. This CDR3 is CSAVARDRGLEEQYF. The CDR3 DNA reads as TGCAGCGCAGTGGCCCGTGACAGGGGGCTTGAGGAGCAGTACTTC.

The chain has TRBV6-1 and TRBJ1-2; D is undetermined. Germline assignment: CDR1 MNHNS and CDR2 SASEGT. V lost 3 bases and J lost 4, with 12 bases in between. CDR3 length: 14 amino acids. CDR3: CASSEREQLYGYTF. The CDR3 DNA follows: TGTGCCAGCAGTGAGAGGGAACAGCTCTATGGCTACACCTTC.

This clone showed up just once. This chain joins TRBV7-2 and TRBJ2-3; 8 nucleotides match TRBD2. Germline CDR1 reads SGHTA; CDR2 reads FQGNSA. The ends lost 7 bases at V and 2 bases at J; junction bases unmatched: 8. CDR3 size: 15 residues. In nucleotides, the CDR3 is TGTGCCAGCAATCTCCTAGCGGGCCCCACAGATACGCAGTATTTT. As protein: CASNLLAGPTDTQYF.

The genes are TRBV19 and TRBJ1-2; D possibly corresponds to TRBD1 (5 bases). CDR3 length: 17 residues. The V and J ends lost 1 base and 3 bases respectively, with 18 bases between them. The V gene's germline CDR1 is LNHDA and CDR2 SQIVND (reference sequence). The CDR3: CASSIGGHWPLHYGYTF. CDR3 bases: TGTGCCAGTAGTATAGGGGGCCACTGGCCCCTCCACTATGGCTACACCTTC.

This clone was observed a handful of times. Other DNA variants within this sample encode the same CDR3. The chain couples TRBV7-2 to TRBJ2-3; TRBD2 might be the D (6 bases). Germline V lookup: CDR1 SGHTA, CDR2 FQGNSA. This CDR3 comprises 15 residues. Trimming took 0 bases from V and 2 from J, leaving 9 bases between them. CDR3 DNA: TGTGCCAGCAGCTTAGCGGGGGGTCCCACAGATACGCAGTATTTT. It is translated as CASSLAGGPTDTQYF. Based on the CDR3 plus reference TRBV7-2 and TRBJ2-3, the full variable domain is GAGVSQSPSNKVTEKGKDVELRCDPISGHTALYWYRQSLGQGLEFLIYFQGNSAPDKSGLPSDRFSAERTGGSVSTLTIQRTQQEDSAVYLCASSLAGGPTDTQYFGPGTRLTVL.

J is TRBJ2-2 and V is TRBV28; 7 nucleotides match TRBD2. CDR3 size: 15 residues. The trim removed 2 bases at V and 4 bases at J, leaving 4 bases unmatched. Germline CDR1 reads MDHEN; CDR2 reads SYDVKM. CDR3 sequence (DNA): TGTGCCAGCAGTTTAAGACTAGCATTCACCGGGGAGCTGTTTTTT. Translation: CASSLRLAFTGELFF.

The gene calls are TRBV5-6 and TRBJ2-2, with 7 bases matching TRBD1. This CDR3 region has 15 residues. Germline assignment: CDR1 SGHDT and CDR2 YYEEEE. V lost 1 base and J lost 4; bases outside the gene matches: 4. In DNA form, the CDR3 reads TGTGCCAGCAGCTTGTTTGACAGGGTCACCGGGGAGCTGTTTTTT. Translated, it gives CASSLFDRVTGELFF.

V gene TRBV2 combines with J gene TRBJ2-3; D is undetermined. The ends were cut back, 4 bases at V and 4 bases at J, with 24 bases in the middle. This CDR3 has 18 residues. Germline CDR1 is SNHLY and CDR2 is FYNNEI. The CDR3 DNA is TGTGCCAGCAGTGCTCTCCCCAACTCGCTGGGTGGAGCAGATACGCAGTATTTT. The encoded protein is CASSALPNSLGGADTQYF.

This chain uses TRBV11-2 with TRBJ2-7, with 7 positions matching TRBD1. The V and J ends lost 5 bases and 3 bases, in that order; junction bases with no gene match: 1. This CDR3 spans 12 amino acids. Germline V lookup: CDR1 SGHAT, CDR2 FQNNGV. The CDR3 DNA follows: TGTGCCAGCAGCCGACAGGGCTACGAGCAGTACTTC. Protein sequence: CASSRQGYEQYF.

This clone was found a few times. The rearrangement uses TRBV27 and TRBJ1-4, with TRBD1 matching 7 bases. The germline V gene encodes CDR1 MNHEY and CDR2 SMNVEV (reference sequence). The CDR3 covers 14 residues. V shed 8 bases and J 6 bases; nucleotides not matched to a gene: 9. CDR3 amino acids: CASGQGGRYEKLFF. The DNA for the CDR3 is TGTGCCAGCGGTCAGGGGGGAAGATATGAAAAACTGTTTTTT.

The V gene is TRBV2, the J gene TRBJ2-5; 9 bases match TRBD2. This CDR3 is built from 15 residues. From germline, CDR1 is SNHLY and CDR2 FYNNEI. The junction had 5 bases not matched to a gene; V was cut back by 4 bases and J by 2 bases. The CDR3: CASSGRTSAQETQYF. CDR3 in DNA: TGTGCCAGCAGTGGGCGGACTAGCGCACAAGAGACCCAGTACTTC.

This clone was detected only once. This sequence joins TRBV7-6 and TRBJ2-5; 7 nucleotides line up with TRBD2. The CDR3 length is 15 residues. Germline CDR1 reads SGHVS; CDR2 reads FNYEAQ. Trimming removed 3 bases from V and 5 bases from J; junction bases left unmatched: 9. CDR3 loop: CASSFRGPGRETQYF. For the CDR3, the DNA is TGTGCCAGCAGCTTCCGGGGCCCCGGGAGGGAGACCCAGTACTTC. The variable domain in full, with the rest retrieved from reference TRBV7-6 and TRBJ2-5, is GAGVSQSPRYKVTKRGQDVALRCDPISGHVSLYWYRQALGQGPEFLTYFNYEAQQDKSGLPNDRFSAERPEGSISTLTIQRTEQRDSAMYRCASSFRGPGRETQYFGPGTRLLVL.